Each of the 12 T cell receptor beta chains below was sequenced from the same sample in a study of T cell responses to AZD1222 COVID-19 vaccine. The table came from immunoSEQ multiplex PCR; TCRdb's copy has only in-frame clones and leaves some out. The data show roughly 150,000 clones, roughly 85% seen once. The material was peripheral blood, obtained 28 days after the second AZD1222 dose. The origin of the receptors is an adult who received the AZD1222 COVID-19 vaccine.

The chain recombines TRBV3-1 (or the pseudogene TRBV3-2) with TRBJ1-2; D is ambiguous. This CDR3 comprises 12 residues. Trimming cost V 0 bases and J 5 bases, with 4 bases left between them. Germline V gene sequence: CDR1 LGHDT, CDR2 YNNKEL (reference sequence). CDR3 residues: CASSQDKYGYTF. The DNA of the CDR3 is TGTGCCAGCAGCCAAGATAAATATGGCTACACCTTC.

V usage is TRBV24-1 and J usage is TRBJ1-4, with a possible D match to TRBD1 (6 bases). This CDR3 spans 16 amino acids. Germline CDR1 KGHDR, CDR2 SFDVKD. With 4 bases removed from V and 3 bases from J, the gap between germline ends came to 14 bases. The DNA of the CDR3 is TGTGCCACCAGTGAAACCTTCGGACAGTCTAATGAAAAACTGTTTTTT. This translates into CATSETFGQSNEKLFF.

CDR3 sequence reads: CASNSFPLGGETQYF. The CDR3 DNA follows: TGTGCCAGCAATAGTTTCCCTCTGGGGGGAGAGACCCAGTACTTC. The genes are TRBV2 and TRBJ2-5, with D perhaps TRBD2 (6 bases). Trimming removed 7 bases at V and 4 bases at J, with 19 bases between. Looked up from germline, CDR1 is SNHLY and CDR2 is FYNNEI. This CDR3 region has 15 residues.

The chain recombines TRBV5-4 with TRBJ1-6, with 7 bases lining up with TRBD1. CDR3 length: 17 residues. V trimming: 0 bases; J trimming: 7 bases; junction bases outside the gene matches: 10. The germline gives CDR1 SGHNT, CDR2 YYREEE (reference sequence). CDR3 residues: CASSLAERQGQNSPLHF. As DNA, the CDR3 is TGTGCCAGCAGCTTGGCAGAAAGACAGGGACAAAATTCACCCCTCCACTTT.

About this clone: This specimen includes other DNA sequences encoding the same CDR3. The CDR3 protein is CASSFSGNQPQHF. DNA for the CDR3: TGTGCCAGCAGTTTCTCAGGGAATCAGCCCCAGCATTTT. The V call is TRBV12-3 or TRBV12-4, the J call TRBJ1-5, with a weak D call TRBD1 (5 bases). Trimming shortened V by 3 bases and J by 4 bases, and 7 bases separated the two germline ends. This CDR3 has 13 amino acids.

Here the CDR3 reads CASREDRERGTEAFF. DNA of the CDR3: TGCGCCAGCAGAGAAGACAGGGAAAGGGGCACTGAAGCTTTCTTT. The chain links TRBV10-2 to TRBJ1-1; 7 bases map to TRBD1. V shed 6 bases and J 4 bases; nucleotides not matched to a gene: 11. Germline lookup yields CDR1 WSHSY and CDR2 SAAADI. CDR3 length: 15 amino acids.

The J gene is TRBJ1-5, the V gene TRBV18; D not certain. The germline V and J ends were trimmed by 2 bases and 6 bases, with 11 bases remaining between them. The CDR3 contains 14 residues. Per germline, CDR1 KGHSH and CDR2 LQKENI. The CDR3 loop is CASSPMKGFQPQHF. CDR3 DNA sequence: TGTGCCAGCTCACCAATGAAGGGATTTCAGCCCCAGCATTTT.

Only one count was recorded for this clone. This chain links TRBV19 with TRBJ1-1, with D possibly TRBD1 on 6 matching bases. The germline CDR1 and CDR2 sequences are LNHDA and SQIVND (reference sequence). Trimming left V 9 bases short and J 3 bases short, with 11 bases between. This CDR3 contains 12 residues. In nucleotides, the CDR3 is TGTGCCAGCAGTCCAGGGGACACTGAAGCTTTCTTT. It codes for CASSPGDTEAFF.

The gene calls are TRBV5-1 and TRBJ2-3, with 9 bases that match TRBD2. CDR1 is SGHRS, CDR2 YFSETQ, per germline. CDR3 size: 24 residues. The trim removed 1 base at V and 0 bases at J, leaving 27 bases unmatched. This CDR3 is CASSLWPYSFLESSGGLSTDTQYF. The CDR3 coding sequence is TGCGCCAGCAGCTTGTGGCCCTACTCCTTTCTCGAGTCCAGCGGGGGGCTTAGCACAGATACGCAGTATTTT. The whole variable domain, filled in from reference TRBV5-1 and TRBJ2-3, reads KAGVTQTPRYLIKTRGQQVTLSCSPISGHRSVSWYQQTPGQGLQFLFEYFSETQRNKGNFPGRFSGRQFSNSRSEMNVSTLELGDSALYLCASSLWPYSFLESSGGLSTDTQYFGPGTRLTVL.

The CDR3 sequence: CSASIASGASDTQYF. DNA for the CDR3: TGCAGTGCTAGTATCGCTAGCGGGGCATCGGATACGCAGTATTTT. V is TRBV20-1 and J is TRBJ2-3; 9 bases agree with TRBD2. Trimming at V came to 3 bases and at J to 6 bases, leaving 10 bases not matched to a gene. In germline, CDR1 is DFQATT, CDR2 SNEGSKA (reference sequence). The CDR3 extends over 15 amino acids.

The CDR3 nucleotides are TGTGCCAGCAGCTTGCGACTGAATGGCTACACCTTC. This translates into CASSLRLNGYTF. The rearrangement joins TRBV5-5 to TRBJ1-2; D is undetermined. Germline-derived CDR1 and CDR2 are SGHKS and YYEKEE (reference sequence). The CDR3 totals 12 residues. Trimming removed 1 base at V and 6 bases at J, with 7 bases between.

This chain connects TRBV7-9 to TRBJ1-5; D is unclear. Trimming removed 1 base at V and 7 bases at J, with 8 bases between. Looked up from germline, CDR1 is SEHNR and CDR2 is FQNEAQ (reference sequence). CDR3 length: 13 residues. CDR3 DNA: TGTGCCAGCAGCTTAGGGAGACGCCAGCCCCAGCATTTT. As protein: CASSLGRRQPQHF.